Given below is one TCR beta chain in context. What antigen it recognizes has not been identified. Per-base quality was not reported, and no clone a single base away is much larger than it. This entry is derived from a study of T-cell memory formation after mild COVID-19 (dated by TCRdb to the early 2020s). A note on the overall study: TCR sequence clusters from the two donors were found to be largely donor specific. T-cell clones expanding and contracting after mild COVID-19 in two donors were tracked by longitudinal TCRalpha and TCRbeta repertoire sequencing. The cohort was made up of two young adult volunteers, one female and one male, who were previously healthy. Findings and caveats that apply to the study as a whole: Some responding clones were found in pre-infection memory, which suggests that pre-existing cross-reactive memory T cells took part in the SARS-CoV-2 response. Contracting CD4+ clones were located mainly in the CM and EM memory subsets, whereas CD8+ clones were found to be enriched in EMRA. Whether the second-wave clones peaking on day 37 were SARS-CoV-2 specific was not confirmed. From day 15 to 85, contracting clones showed balanced CD4/CD8 phenotypes, whereas a second wave of clones that expanded from day 15 to 37 leaned towards CD4+. Only a couple of mild cases were covered in the study, and larger cohorts including severe cases with pre-infection samples were considered necessary.

Ficoll-Paque density gradient centrifugation was used to isolate PBMCs. Sequencing relied on an Illumina NovaSeq 6000. TCRalpha and TCRbeta cDNA libraries were constructed by 5'RACE with constant-segment primers, with sample barcodes and unique molecular identifiers being introduced. Trizol reagent was used to extract RNA from every sample. Amplification of the libraries took two PCR steps, and the second step added a second sample barcode plus Illumina TruSeq adapters. Libraries were sequenced on an Illumina NovaSeq with 2 x 150 bp paired-end reads. In the paper's pipeline: Reads were demultiplexed and collapsed into UMI-guided consensus sequences with migec v1.2.7. With mixcr v2.1.11, UMI consensuses were aligned to TRA and TRB V and J templates and assembled into clonotypes. A clonotype was counted as expanded or contracted only if both edgeR and NoisET called the change significant, with noise models trained on biological replicates. For edgeR calls, the thresholds were a false discovery rate-adjusted p below 0.01 and a log2 fold-change of 1. PCA with hierarchical clustering of max-normalized trajectories of the 1000 most abundant clonotypes was used as exploratory dynamics analysis. The CD4 or CD8 phenotype of responding clones was assigned using the separately sequenced CD4+ and CD8+ repertoires. TCRdb passed the public sequencing reads through fastp at Q25 and MiXCR, retaining productive beta sequences. Entries are consolidated by CDR3 protein sequence, retaining the most common genes and DNA. The V and J calls shown here were made by TCRdb, not taken from the authors' results. The sample records 400,000 or so distinct CDR3 sequences, over 15% of which are singletons. Together, the top ten hold roughly 8.4% of the sample.

This receptor was taken from an adult woman who had mild COVID-19 (a few samples of this study predate the infection). The sample titles of this study are shuffled in the database, so cell type and time point are left out; the donor was told from shared clones. Sequenced sample: PBMCs or a T cell subset sorted from them (not recorded which).

The CDR3 region: CSGLTGGNEQFF. The nucleotide sequence is TGCAGCGGCCTGACAGGGGGGAATGAGCAGTTCTTC. The sequence is built from TRBV29-1 and TRBJ2-1; TRBD1 fits 9 bases in the junction. Looking up the germline V gene yields CDR1 SQVTM and CDR2 ANQGSEA. Ends trimmed: V by 7 bases, J by 7 bases; bases unmatched to a gene: 5. The CDR3, cysteine through phenylalanine, is 12 amino acids long. Only the CDR3 DNA is retained, 36 bases long and in frame from the first base.